Listed below are T cell receptor beta chains from one sample, sequenced in a study of graft-versus-host responses after intestinal transplantation. Using immunoSEQ multiplex PCR, the repertoire was profiled, and TCRdb retains in-frame clones only, with some absent. The data hold roughly 25,000 clones, with approximately 40% observed a single time. This specimen consisted of alloreactive CD4+ T cells from a mixed lymphocyte reaction culture, obtained before intestinal transplant. The receptors originated from a human patient who received an intestinal transplant. Both conserved end residues are part of each CDR3. Clone size is stated in some rows and not others, as once, few, many or a class when expanded.

TRBV9 - CASSDGPGLPTNNEQFF
TRBV10-1 - CATSPGEQYF
TRBV7-9 - CASSLWSKDTQYF
TRBV6-5 - CASSYVYGEQFF
TRBV15 - CATSRRQVNQPQHF
TRBV11-2 - CASSLDRVYNEQFF
TRBV30 few CAWSVQPSNSPLHF
TRBV5-1 - CASRQVGYGYTF
TRBV18 - CASSPLTGGDSPLHF
TRBV7-2 - CASSLGPTTGEQYF
TRBV11-2 - CASSFSQGQYF
TRBV30 - CAWARGFPVADEQYF
TRBV27 few CASILLTGPFEKLFF
TRBV13 few CASSQGQGAFHGYTF
TRBV2 - CASRGGTISRYTF
TRBV18 few CASSRDRNEKLFF
TRBV12-5 few CASGLDLGALAFF
TRBV21-1 few CASSGQISTDSGNTIYF
TRBV7-2 few CASSLRGGGEPYF
TRBV5-1 medium-sized CASSLAILGTGNEKLFF
TRBV11-1 - CASSLGGHQPQHF
TRBV7-6 - CASSWLGPLTNYGYTF
TRBV6-1 - CASSERERRENIQYF
TRBV5-4 - CASGRGLNTEAFF
TRBV15 - CATSSSGDYGYTF
TRBV6-5 - CASSPNSAGRETQYF
TRBV7-3 once CASSLNAGSNTGELFF
TRBV19 - CASAPTGDQPQHF
TRBV19 few CASSPRLAGALNEQFF
TRBV19 few CASSIGQLYGYTF
TRBV18 few CASSPLAGAQETQYF
TRBV5-1 - CASSPRQVSNEQYF
TRBV5-1 few CASSLAGSGRLYEQYF
TRBV27 - CASSLRFASNQPQHF
TRBV6-5 - CASRTGYYGYTF
TRBV5-1 - CASHPGTSSEKLFF
TRBV18 - CASSPTGDDSPLHF
TRBV6-6 few CASSYPNTGELFF
TRBV19 few CASRPDGGDTEAFF
TRBV4-2 - CASSFRDRGQETQYF
TRBV6-6 - CASSYSTRYNEQFF
TRBV5-1 - CASSTERGTSANPYEQYF
TRBV2 - CASSEDGLAKNIQYF
TRBV4-1 - CASSQGPAGTSTDTQYF
TRBV5-6 - CASSSHRDYSNQPQHF
TRBV7-2 few CASSRDTDTQYF
TRBV27 - CASSFRQGTGELFF